One and the same sample provided the 2 T cell receptor beta chains below, sequenced in a study of OX40 agonist ivuxolimab in advanced cancers. Produced via immunoSEQ multiplex PCR; TCRdb's table is partial and in-frame only. The sample contains under 20,000 clones, roughly four fifths of which appear only once. The sample consisted of CD4+ or CD8+ T cells sorted from blood, taken in a trial of the OX40 agonist ivuxolimab. These receptors were obtained from an adult with an advanced solid tumor such as melanoma, head and neck, liver or kidney cancer.

The chain employs TRBV6-1 and TRBJ1-1; TRBD1 agrees at 8 bases. CDR1 MNHNS and CDR2 SASEGT come from the germline V gene. This CDR3 has 15 residues. V lost 5 bases to trimming and J lost 1 base; unmatched junction nucleotides: 6. The DNA for the CDR3 is TGTGCCAGCAGTCGGAAGGACAGGGCGAACACTGAAGCTTTCTTT. Encoded protein: CASSRKDRANTEAFF.

This clone was observed once. The chain combines TRBV5-6 with TRBJ1-2; D is undetermined. This CDR3 is 14 amino acids long. Trimming shortened V by 4 bases and J by 7 bases, and 17 bases separated the two germline ends. Germline CDR1 reads SGHDT; CDR2 reads YYEEEE. As DNA, the CDR3 is TGTGCCAGCAGCGCACACGGACGCAGGCTTGGCTACACCTTC. This sequence encodes CASSAHGRRLGYTF. Drawing the rest from reference TRBV5-6 and TRBJ1-2, the complete variable domain is DAGVTQSPTHLIKTRGQQVTLRCSPKSGHDTVSWYQQALGQGPQFIFQYYEEEERQRGNFPDRFSGHQFPNYSSELNVNALLLGDSALYLCASSAHGRRLGYTFGSGTRLTVV.